Sequencing of this TCR beta chain was carried out in a study of shared clonotypes between healthy human individuals. Study-level results: The study generally estimated greater richness for naive than memory subsets.

Germline V gene lookup returns CDR1 MGHRA and CDR2 YSYEKL. V was pared by 1 base and J by 0 bases, with 16 bases between. The CDR3 runs 18 residues. TCRdb keeps only in-frame clones here, not all; method: immunoSEQ multiplex PCR. Of about 110,000 clones listed, roughly 70% are singletons. As concerns this clone: Antigen specificity is unknown.

This clonotype was obtained from a woman in her twenties or thirties in good health. This chain connects TRBV4-1 to TRBJ1-5; no clear D. Sequencing input: memory CD8+ T cells sorted from blood. Subset defined: CD45RO+ cells pooled with CCR7-negative TemRA cells. The CDR3 DNA is TGCGCCAGCAGCCAAGTCATGCAGACGCCCCTTAGCAATCAGCCCCAGCATTTT. Translating gives CASSQVMQTPLSNQPQHF.